The 4 T cell receptor beta chains below were found in one sample sequenced in a study of T cells in Graves' hyperthyroidism and ophthalmopathy. Regions amplified from RNA transcripts were the TCR beta CDR3 regions. The TCR CDR3 first-round RT-PCR relied on the HTBI primer set. TCRdb re-called the multiplex PCR reads through MiXCR, storing one row per CDR3 protein. The sample has 200,000 to 250,000 distinct CDR3 sequences; about a sixth are singletons. The sample comprised blood. These receptors were obtained from a man aged 40-50 years with Graves' hyperthyroidism.

In this sample, this clonotype turned up many times. The chain recombines TRBV20-1 with TRBJ2-3; 8 bases are a match to TRBD2. Losses at the gene ends were 4 bases for V and 6 bases for J; bases not matched to a gene: 12. The germline gives CDR1 DFQATT, CDR2 SNEGSKA (reference sequence). The CDR3 has 15 residues. The CDR3 protein is CSATPPGGARDTQYF. CDR3 sequence (DNA): TGCAGTGCTACACCACCCGGGGGGGCCCGGGATACGCAGTATTTT.

Concerning this clonotype itself: A junction end diverges from the germline sequence, so it may reflect a read error. V gene TRBV20-1 combines with J gene TRBJ2-5, with D possibly TRBD2 on 5 matching bases. The CDR3 has 12 amino acids. In germline, CDR1 is DFQATT, CDR2 SNEGSKA (reference sequence). CDR3 sequence reads: CSAEANQETQCF. Written as DNA, the CDR3 is TGCAGTGCGGAGGCAAACCAAGAGACCCAGTGCTTC.

This clonotype was recorded many times. The V gene is TRBV2, the J gene TRBJ2-5; D might be TRBD1 (7 bases). Deletions cut 8 bases from V and 0 bases from J, with 13 bases between. The germline gives CDR1 SNHLY, CDR2 FYNNEI. The CDR3 runs 14 residues. CDR3 sequence reads: CASGGTVNQETQYF. CDR3 nucleotides: TGTGCCAGCGGGGGGACAGTTAACCAAGAGACCCAGTACTTC.

CDR3 sequence: CASKAPLGQGTYEQYF. The CDR3 DNA reads as TGTGCCAGTAAGGCTCCCCTCGGACAGGGGACCTACGAGCAGTACTTC. The chain combines TRBV19 with TRBJ2-7; 9 bases are shared with TRBD1. CDR3 length: 16 residues. Germline assignment: CDR1 LNHDA and CDR2 SQIVND (reference sequence). V trimming: 7 bases; J trimming: 2 bases; junction bases outside the gene matches: 12. The variable domain in full, completed from reference TRBV19 and TRBJ2-7, reads DGGITQSPKYLFRKEGQNVTLSCEQNLNHDAMYWYRQDPGQGLRLIYYSQIVNDFQKGDIAEGYSVSREKKESFPLTVTSAQKNPTAFYLCASKAPLGQGTYEQYFGPGTRLTVT.